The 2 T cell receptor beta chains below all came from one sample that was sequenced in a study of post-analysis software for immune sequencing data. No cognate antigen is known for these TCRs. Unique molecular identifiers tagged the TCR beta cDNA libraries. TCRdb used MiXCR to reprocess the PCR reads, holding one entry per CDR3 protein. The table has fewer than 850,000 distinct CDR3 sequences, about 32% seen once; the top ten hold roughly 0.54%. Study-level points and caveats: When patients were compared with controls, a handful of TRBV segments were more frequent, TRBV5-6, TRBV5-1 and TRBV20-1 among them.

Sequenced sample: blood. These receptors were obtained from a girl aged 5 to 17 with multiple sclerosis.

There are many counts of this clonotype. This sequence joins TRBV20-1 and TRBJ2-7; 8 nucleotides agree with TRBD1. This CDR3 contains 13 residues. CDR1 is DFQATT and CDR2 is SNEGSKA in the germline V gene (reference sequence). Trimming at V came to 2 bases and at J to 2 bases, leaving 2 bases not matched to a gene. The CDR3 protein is CSARRTGTYEQYF. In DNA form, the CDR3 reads TGCAGTGCTAGACGGACAGGGACCTACGAGCAGTACTTC.

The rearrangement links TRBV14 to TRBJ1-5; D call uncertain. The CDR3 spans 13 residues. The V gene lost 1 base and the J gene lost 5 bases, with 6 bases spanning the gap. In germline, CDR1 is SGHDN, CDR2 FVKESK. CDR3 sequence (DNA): TGTGCCAGCAGCCAAGGCCTTTATCAGCCCCAGCATTTT. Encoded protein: CASSQGLYQPQHF.